The 19 T cell receptor beta chains listed next were all sequenced from one sample in a study of OX40 agonist ivuxolimab in advanced cancers. The table came from immunoSEQ multiplex PCR; TCRdb's copy has only in-frame clones and leaves some out. The sample contains 55,000 to 70,000 clones, more than 75% of which appear only once. The material sequenced was CD4+ or CD8+ T cells sorted from blood, taken in a trial of the OX40 agonist ivuxolimab. The receptors originated from an adult with an advanced solid tumor such as melanoma, head and neck, liver or kidney cancer.

This rearrangement joins TRBV30 to TRBJ2-6; maybe TRBD2 (5 bases). Looked up from germline, CDR1 is GTSNPN and CDR2 is SVGIG (reference sequence). The CDR3 runs to 15 residues. V dropped 4 bases and J dropped 0 bases, with 10 bases sitting between them. This CDR3 reads CAWTAGFSGANVLTF. In DNA form, the CDR3 reads TGTGCCTGGACGGCGGGTTTCTCTGGGGCCAACGTCCTGACTTTC.

The CDR3 is CAWADSYTQYF. The CDR3 region has the DNA TGTGCCTGGGCTGACAGTTATACGCAGTATTTT. This chain joins TRBV30 and TRBJ2-3; D is perhaps TRBD1 (5 bases). CDR1 and CDR2 from the germline V gene are GTSNPN and SVGIG (reference sequence). CDR3 size: 11 residues. Trimming removed 5 bases from V and 7 bases from J, with 10 bases in between.

The chain combines TRBV6-5 with TRBJ1-5; D unresolved. Trimming cost V 4 bases and J 10 bases, with 23 bases left between them. This CDR3 has 16 amino acids. The germline V gene encodes CDR1 MNHEY and CDR2 SVGAGI. For the CDR3, the DNA is TGTGCCAGCAGTTCCCGCAGCAGCGTGGAGCAACATCCCCAGCATTTT. It encodes CASSSRSSVEQHPQHF.

The CDR3 DNA is TGTGCCAGCAGCGTAGGCTCGGGGGATGGCTACACCTTC. As protein: CASSVGSGDGYTF. The chain uses TRBV9 and TRBJ1-2; weak D call: TRBD1 (5 bases). CDR1 is SGDLS and CDR2 is YYNGEE in the germline V gene. The CDR3 totals 13 residues. The V end was cut by 0 bases, the J end by 6 bases, with 9 bases between. The full variable domain, with the rest looked up from reference TRBV9 and TRBJ1-2, is DSGVTQTPKHLITATGQRVTLRCSPRSGDLSVYWYQQSLDQGLQFLIQYYNGEERAKGNILERFSAQQFPDLHSELNLSSLELGDSALYFCASSVGSGDGYTFGSGTRLTVV.

This rearrangement joins TRBV19 to TRBJ2-3; 8 bases agree with TRBD1. The V gene's germline CDR1 is LNHDA and CDR2 SQIVND (reference sequence). J lost 1 base, V lost 7 bases, and 7 bases had no gene match. The CDR3 covers 15 residues. The CDR3 loop is CASTPPGQGTDTQYF. DNA for the CDR3: TGTGCCAGTACCCCACCGGGACAGGGCACAGATACGCAGTATTTT.

Points on this clone: This is likely a read error, given that the CDR3 carries no conserved phenylalanine or tryptophan at its end. The DNA is left out, because the CDR3 cannot be placed on it with certainty; the CDR3 is given as TCRdb lists it. J is TRBJ2-3 and V is TRBV6-4; TRBD2, the table's D call, lacks a check against the DNA. The CDR3 extends over 11 residues, inclusive of both ends. CDR1 and CDR2 (germline): MRHNA, SNTAGT. The CDR3: CASSDPIPGSR.

This sequence joins TRBV29-1 and TRBJ1-5; the D gene is possibly TRBD1 (5 bases). The CDR3 spans 13 residues. Germline CDR1 is SQVTM and CDR2 is ANQGSEA. V lost 6 bases and J lost 5, with 14 bases in between. CDR3 in amino acids: CSVGRGADQPQHF. CDR3 bases: TGCAGCGTGGGTAGAGGGGCGGATCAGCCCCAGCATTTT. The variable domain in full, with the rest retrieved from reference TRBV29-1 and TRBJ1-5, is SAVISQKPSRDICQRGTSLTIQCQVDSQVTMMFWYRQQPGQSLTLIATANQGSEATYESGFVIDKFPISRPNLTFSTLTVSNMSPEDSSIYLCSVGRGADQPQHFGDGTRLSIL.

The chain combines TRBV2 with TRBJ1-2; no clear D gene. The V gene lost 5 bases and the J gene lost 8 bases, with 15 bases spanning the gap. The CDR3 length is 13 residues. Per the germline V gene, CDR1 is SNHLY and CDR2 is FYNNEI. In nucleotides, the CDR3 is TGTGCCAGCAGTCGATTTAGAGCCTCCGGCTACACCTTC. It is translated as CASSRFRASGYTF.

V gene TRBV2 combines with J gene TRBJ2-6; D is ambiguous. CDR1 and CDR2 from the germline V gene are SNHLY and FYNNEI. Trimming shortened V by 8 bases and J by 3 bases, and 11 bases separated the two germline ends. The CDR3 spans 14 residues. The CDR3 DNA reads as TGTGCCAGCTCTGTGGCACTTGGGGCCAACGTCCTGACTTTC. Protein sequence: CASSVALGANVLTF.

The chain links TRBV19 to TRBJ1-1, with D unclear. Germline CDR1 and CDR2: LNHDA and SQIVND (reference sequence). V lost 5 bases, J lost 1 base, and 8 bases lay in between. This CDR3 comprises 13 residues. CDR3 amino acids: CASSLTENTEAFF. The CDR3 DNA reads as TGTGCCAGTAGTCTCACAGAGAACACTGAAGCTTTCTTT.

The rearrangement uses TRBV4-2 and TRBJ2-4; possibly TRBD1 or TRBD2 for D (6 bases each). The CDR3 length is 14 residues. V shed 1 base and J shed 6 bases, with 10 bases lying between them. From germline, CDR1 is LGHNA and CDR2 YNFKEQ. The CDR3 sequence is CASSQGRGGNIQYF. The DNA for the CDR3 is TGTGCCAGCAGCCAAGGCAGGGGAGGAAACATTCAGTACTTC.

As for this clone: The same CDR3 can be traced to other DNA sequences in this sample. The V and J genes are TRBV7-9 and TRBJ1-1; D is uncertain. The V gene lost 3 bases and the J gene lost 4 bases, with 6 bases spanning the gap. Germline CDR1 reads SEHNR; CDR2 reads FQNEAQ (reference sequence). The CDR3 is made up of 12 amino acids. CDR3 bases: TGTGCCAGCAGCTTGATACTCACTGAAGCTTTCTTT. Amino acid sequence: CASSLILTEAFF. The full variable domain, completed using reference TRBV7-9 and TRBJ1-1, is DTGVSQNPRHKITKRGQNVTFRCDPISEHNRLYWYRQTLGQGPEFLTYFQNEAQLEKSRLLSDRFSAERPKGSFSTLEIQRTEQGDSAMYLCASSLILTEAFFGQGTRLTVV.

CDR3 sequence reads: CASRSLLRPTQYF. As DNA, the CDR3 is TGTGCCAGCAGATCCCTACTCCGGCCAACCCAGTACTTC. The chain joins TRBV11-2 to TRBJ2-5; the D is unclear. V was shortened by 6 bases and J by 8 bases, with 16 bases between the two germline ends. Germline V CDR1 and CDR2: SGHAT, FQNNGV. This CDR3 contains 13 residues.

The chain couples TRBV6-6 to TRBJ2-7; TRBD1 aligns across 10 bases. Germline assignment: CDR1 MNHNY and CDR2 SVGAGI (reference sequence). Germline trimming cut 6 bases from V and 2 bases from J; bases unmatched to any gene: 7. The CDR3 length is 15 residues. CDR3 protein: CASSERTGGPYEQYF. For the CDR3, the DNA is TGTGCCAGCAGCGAAAGGACAGGGGGTCCCTACGAGCAGTACTTC.

J is TRBJ2-1 and V is TRBV10-3; D gene uncertain. The CDR3 runs to 12 residues. In germline, CDR1 is ENHRY, CDR2 SYGVKD. The V end was cut by 0 bases, the J end by 9 bases, with 6 bases between. CDR3 sequence reads: CAISESGSEQFF. The CDR3 bases are TGTGCCATCAGTGAGTCAGGTTCTGAGCAGTTCTTC.

The chain links TRBV7-3 to TRBJ2-4; either TRBD1 or TRBD2 may supply D (6 bases each). The CDR3 consists of 12 residues. Germline lookup yields CDR1 SGHTA and CDR2 FQGTGA. V lost 6 bases, J lost 9 bases, and 12 bases lay in between. The CDR3 reads CASSEEGGIQYF. The CDR3 DNA sequence: TGTGCCAGCAGTGAAGAGGGGGGCATTCAGTACTTC.

The chain combines TRBV6-5 with TRBJ2-7; tentatively, D is TRBD1 or TRBD2 (6 bases each). The germline V gene has CDR1 MNHEY and CDR2 SVGAGI. The CDR3 is 15 amino acids. The V and J ends lost 0 bases and 2 bases respectively, with 11 bases between them. This chain's CDR3 is CASSYSGGLPYEQYF. CDR3 DNA: TGTGCCAGCAGTTACTCTGGGGGGCTCCCCTACGAGCAGTACTTC.

V is TRBV2 and J is TRBJ2-5; weak D call: TRBD1 (5 bases). The CDR3 is 13 residues long. V gave up 4 bases and J gave up 1 base, with 7 bases separating them. CDR1 and CDR2 (germline): SNHLY, FYNNEI. CDR3 sequence: CASSADSQETQYF. In DNA, the CDR3 is TGTGCCAGCAGTGCAGACAGCCAAGAGACCCAGTACTTC.

The gene calls are TRBV6-5 and TRBJ2-7; unclear D gene. The CDR3 spans 13 residues. The germline CDR1 and CDR2 sequences are MNHEY and SVGAGI. V dropped 7 bases and J dropped 0 bases, with 10 bases sitting between them. The CDR3 region is CASNLTPSYEQYF. DNA for the CDR3: TGTGCCAGCAACCTGACACCCTCCTACGAGCAGTACTTC.